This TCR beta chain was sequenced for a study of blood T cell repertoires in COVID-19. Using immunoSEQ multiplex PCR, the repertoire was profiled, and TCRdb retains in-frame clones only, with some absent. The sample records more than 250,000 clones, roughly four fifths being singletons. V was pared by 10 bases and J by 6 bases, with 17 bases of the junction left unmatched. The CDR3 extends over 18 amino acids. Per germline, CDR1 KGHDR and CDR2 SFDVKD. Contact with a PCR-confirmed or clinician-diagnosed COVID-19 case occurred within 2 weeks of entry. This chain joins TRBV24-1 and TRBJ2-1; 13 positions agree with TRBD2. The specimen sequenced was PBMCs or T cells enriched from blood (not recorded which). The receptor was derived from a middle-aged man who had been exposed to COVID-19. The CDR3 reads CATRGAQQGLAGVNEQFF. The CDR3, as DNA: TGTGCCACTCGCGGCGCCCAACAAGGACTAGCGGGAGTCAATGAGCAGTTCTTC.